A single sample gave rise to the 26 T cell receptor beta chains below, sequenced in a study of control samples from healthy donors and cancer patients. The data were produced by immunoSEQ multiplex PCR, yet TCRdb's version contains in-frame clones alone and is incomplete. The repertoire holds under 85,000 clones, with more than 75% as singletons. Source material: PBMCs. These receptor sequences come from a woman aged 45-60 years with lung cancer.

The chain uses TRBV29-1 and TRBJ2-3; 9 bases align to TRBD2. Per germline, CDR1 SQVTM and CDR2 ANQGSEA. This CDR3 has 18 amino acids. The ends lost 6 bases at V and 2 bases at J; junction bases unmatched: 18. CDR3 protein: CSVPSSLLTSGPTDTQYF. DNA of the CDR3: TGCAGCGTCCCATCATCCCTGCTGACTAGCGGCCCCACAGATACGCAGTATTTT.

The chain employs TRBV28 and TRBJ2-1; 9 positions match TRBD1. Germline CDR1 MDHEN, CDR2 SYDVKM. Losses at the gene ends were 6 bases for V and 6 bases for J; bases not matched to a gene: 9. The CDR3 loop spans 15 amino acids. CDR3 bases: TGTGCCAGCAGCGAGCCCCGGACAGGGGTCAATGAGCAGTTCTTC. Protein product: CASSEPRTGVNEQFF.

This clone was counted a few times. The chain joins TRBV11-2 to TRBJ1-2; D remains unclear. There are 11 residues in the CDR3. V shed 0 bases and J shed 11 bases, with 7 bases lying between them. CDR1 is SGHAT, CDR2 FQNNGV, per germline. CDR3 nucleotide sequence: TGTGCCAGCAGCTTAGACCCTATTTACACCTTC. Protein product: CASSLDPIYTF. The full variable domain, completed using reference TRBV11-2 and TRBJ1-2, is EAGVAQSPRYKIIEKRQSVAFWCNPISGHATLYWYQQILGQGPKLLIQFQNNGVVDDSQLPKDRFSAERLKGVDSTLKIQPAKLEDSAVYLCASSLDPIYTFGSGTRLTVV.

The gene calls are TRBV30 and TRBJ1-2, with 11 bases aligning to TRBD1. CDR1 and CDR2 from the germline V gene are GTSNPN and SVGIG (reference sequence). With 1 base clipped from V and 4 bases from J, the junction kept 2 bases outside the gene matches. This CDR3 has 14 residues. The DNA of the CDR3 is TGTGCCTGGAGTGCGGGACAGGGGGTCTATGGCTACACCTTC. This gives the protein CAWSAGQGVYGYTF.

J is TRBJ2-1 and V is TRBV7-3; no clear D gene. From germline, CDR1 is SGHTA and CDR2 FQGTGA. V was trimmed by 6 bases and J by 7 bases, leaving 13 bases between them. The CDR3 is 13 residues long. The CDR3 reads CASSRSGINEQFF. In DNA, the CDR3 is TGTGCCAGCAGTCGATCAGGTATTAATGAGCAGTTCTTC.

This chain uses TRBV7-9 with TRBJ2-5; possibly TRBD1 for D (6 bases). Between the trimmed V and J ends, which lost 2 bases and 4 bases, there was a span of 11 bases. CDR1 and CDR2 from the germline V gene are SEHNR and FQNEAQ (reference sequence). There are 14 residues in the CDR3. CDR3 sequence reads: CASSLTGMGETQYF. The CDR3 nucleotides are TGTGCCAGCAGCTTAACAGGGATGGGAGAGACCCAGTACTTC.

The CDR3 nucleotides are TGTGCCAGCAGCTTAGAACAGGGGAGCAATCAGCCCCAGCATTTT. It specifies CASSLEQGSNQPQHF. The V gene is TRBV7-6, the J gene TRBJ1-5; 7 bases match TRBD1. The CDR3 has 15 amino acids. J gave up 1 base and V 1 base, and 1 base lay outside the gene matches. The germline V gene has CDR1 SGHVS and CDR2 FNYEAQ.

The rearrangement links TRBV30 to TRBJ1-2; 7 bases map to TRBD1. J was trimmed by 3 bases and V by 1 base; bases with no gene match: 5. CDR3 length: 14 amino acids. The germline gives CDR1 GTSNPN, CDR2 SVGIG (reference sequence). The CDR3 is CAWSEAGGYYGYTF. In DNA form, the CDR3 reads TGTGCCTGGAGTGAGGCAGGGGGATACTATGGCTACACCTTC.

Only a few counts were recorded for this clone. DNA of the CDR3: TGTGCCACCAAATCAGGAGTCGGCTATGGCTACACCTTC. Its protein is CATKSGVGYGYTF. V gene TRBV24-1 combines with J gene TRBJ1-2; no reliable D call. This CDR3 is built from 13 residues. V was shortened by 8 bases and J by 4 bases, with 13 bases between the two germline ends. The germline V gene has CDR1 KGHDR and CDR2 SFDVKD.

The rearrangement uses TRBV7-2 and TRBJ1-2; D possibly corresponds to TRBD1 (6 bases). Trimming stripped 3 bases from V and 6 bases from J, with 14 bases between. Looked up from germline, CDR1 is SGHTA and CDR2 is FQGNSA. The CDR3 loop spans 14 amino acids. This CDR3 reads CASSLEGGSDGYTF. CDR3 in DNA: TGTGCCAGCAGCTTGGAAGGGGGTTCTGATGGCTACACCTTC.

The chain employs TRBV19 and TRBJ1-1, with 8 bases aligning to TRBD1. Trimming removed 7 bases from V and 3 bases from J; junction bases left unmatched: 13. The CDR3 is 16 amino acids. The germline V gene encodes CDR1 LNHDA and CDR2 SQIVND (reference sequence). CDR3 DNA: TGTGCCAGTACTGAACGGACAGGGCTGGGAGACACTGAAGCTTTCTTT. Amino acid sequence: CASTERTGLGDTEAFF.

V usage is TRBV14 and J usage is TRBJ2-7, with D possibly matching TRBD2 (5 bases). CDR1 is SGHDN and CDR2 is FVKESK in the germline V gene. Trimming shortened V by 0 bases and J by 4 bases, and 7 bases separated the two germline ends. This CDR3 has 13 residues. The CDR3 coding sequence is TGTGCCAGCAGCCAAGAACGGAGGTACGAGCAGTACTTC. This sequence encodes CASSQERRYEQYF.

This chain connects TRBV2 to TRBJ1-4; D gene uncertain. The germline gives CDR1 SNHLY, CDR2 FYNNEI. CDR3 length: 12 amino acids. V dropped 5 bases and J dropped 8 bases, with 9 bases sitting between them. This CDR3 is CASSRMWEKLFF. For the CDR3, the DNA is TGTGCCAGCAGTCGTATGTGGGAAAAACTGTTTTTT.

To note about this clone: Other DNA sequences within the sample encode an identical CDR3. This chain joins TRBV7-9 and TRBJ2-7; no reliable D call. The germline CDR1 and CDR2 sequences are SEHNR and FQNEAQ (reference sequence). V shed 0 bases and J shed 6 bases, with 6 bases lying between them. This CDR3 is 12 amino acids long. Written as DNA, the CDR3 is TGTGCCAGCAGCTTAGCGGGCGGCGAGCAGTACTTC. This codes for CASSLAGGEQYF.

This chain connects TRBV6-1 to TRBJ1-2, with 7 bases matching TRBD1. Germline values: CDR1 MNHNS, CDR2 SASEGT. J was trimmed by 6 bases and V by 6 bases; bases with no gene match: 4. There are 12 residues in the CDR3. CDR3 bases: TGTGCCAGCAGACCCGGGACAGATGGCTACACCTTC. It codes for CASRPGTDGYTF.

The V call is TRBV10-3, the J call TRBJ1-1, with no clear D. Trimming took off 4 bases at V and 0 bases at J, with 12 bases between the two ends. CDR1 ENHRY and CDR2 SYGVKD come from the germline V gene. The CDR3 covers 15 residues. This CDR3 is CAISGREHLNTEAFF. Written as DNA, the CDR3 is TGTGCCATCAGTGGAAGGGAACACCTGAACACTGAAGCTTTCTTT.

CDR3 bases: TGTGCCAGCGGACTCGCACAGCATTTT. This codes for CASGLAQHF. The chain couples TRBV5-8 to TRBJ1-5; the D is unclear. The CDR3 runs 9 residues. The ends were cut back, 7 bases at V and 13 bases at J, with 9 bases in the middle. Germline V gives CDR1 SGHTS, CDR2 YDEGEE.

The chain carries TRBV29-1 and TRBJ2-3; 7 bases line up with TRBD2. CDR1 SQVTM and CDR2 ANQGSEA come from the germline V gene. The CDR3 runs to 15 residues. V lost 8 bases and J lost 2; bases outside the gene matches: 13. The CDR3 protein is CSSRGEGGDTDTQYF. The CDR3 region has the DNA TGCAGCTCACGCGGGGAGGGAGGAGACACAGATACGCAGTATTTT.

This clone was observed a handful of times. The chain has TRBV7-3 and TRBJ2-1; maybe TRBD2 (6 bases). The germline V and J ends were trimmed by 0 bases and 0 bases, with 9 bases remaining between them. The CDR3 totals 16 residues. Germline CDR1 reads SGHTA; CDR2 reads FQGTGA. The CDR3 here is CASSLTRDFSYNEQFF. The CDR3 DNA reads as TGTGCCAGCAGCTTAACCCGGGACTTCTCCTACAATGAGCAGTTCTTC.

This clone came up a few times. V gene TRBV9 combines with J gene TRBJ1-1; maybe TRBD1 (5 bases). The V gene's germline CDR1 is SGDLS and CDR2 YYNGEE. The V gene lost 5 bases and the J gene lost 0 bases, with 8 bases spanning the gap. The CDR3 runs 13 residues. The CDR3 region is CASSVTVNTEAFF. The CDR3 coding sequence is TGTGCCAGCAGTGTGACAGTGAACACTGAAGCTTTCTTT.

There are a few counts of this clone. The chain joins TRBV6-2 or TRBV6-3 to TRBJ2-7, with a tentative D call TRBD1 (5 bases). Trimming removed 4 bases from V and 7 bases from J, with 14 bases in between. CDR1 and CDR2 (germline): MNHEY, SVGEGT. CDR3 length equals 13 residues. This CDR3 reads CASSSLVRGEQYF. The CDR3 nucleotides read TGTGCCAGCAGTTCCCTTGTAAGGGGAGAGCAGTACTTC.

This chain links TRBV28 with TRBJ1-1, with 8 bases lining up with TRBD1. V was clipped by 2 bases and J by 4 bases; unmatched bases: 6. The CDR3 loop spans 15 amino acids. The V gene's germline CDR1 is MDHEN and CDR2 SYDVKM. The CDR3 reads CASSLQGAALTEAFF. In DNA, the CDR3 is TGTGCCAGCAGTTTACAGGGGGCGGCGCTCACTGAAGCTTTCTTT.

The rearrangement uses TRBV19 and TRBJ1-2; 10 nucleotides agree with TRBD1. V shed 2 bases, J shed 7 bases, and the junction held 7 bases outside the gene matches. Germline V gives CDR1 LNHDA, CDR2 SQIVND (reference sequence). CDR3 length equals 15 residues. CDR3 in DNA: TGTGCCAGTAGTATAAGAGACAGGGGGCTATCTGGCTACACCTTC. Residues: CASSIRDRGLSGYTF.

The V call is TRBV6-2 or TRBV6-3, the J call TRBJ2-1; 9 bases are shared with TRBD2. The CDR3 is 17 amino acids. V shed 6 bases and J 1 base; nucleotides not matched to a gene: 10. Germline V lookup: CDR1 MNHEY, CDR2 SVGEGT. CDR3 loop: CASSPPAGGGSYNEQFF. The CDR3 DNA is TGTGCCAGCAGCCCACCAGCGGGGGGCGGATCCTACAATGAGCAGTTCTTC.

J is TRBJ1-6 and V is TRBV7-2; D gene unclear. The V end was cut by 0 bases, the J end by 5 bases, with 5 bases between. The CDR3 loop spans 14 amino acids. The germline gives CDR1 SGHTA, CDR2 FQGNSA. CDR3 protein: CASSLARNNSPLHF. The CDR3 coding sequence is TGTGCCAGCAGCTTAGCGAGGAATAATTCACCCCTCCACTTT.

A single count supports this clone. Other DNA sequences in this sample translate to the same CDR3. CDR3 in DNA: TGTGCCAGCAGTTACTCGGGACAGGGGACTTACGAGCAGTACTTC. Protein sequence: CASSYSGQGTYEQYF. This sequence joins TRBV6-2 or TRBV6-3 and TRBJ2-7, with 10 bases that match TRBD1. The CDR3 contains 15 residues. Germline V gene sequence: CDR1 MNHEY, CDR2 SVGEGT. Germline trimming cut 0 bases from V and 4 bases from J; bases unmatched to any gene: 3.